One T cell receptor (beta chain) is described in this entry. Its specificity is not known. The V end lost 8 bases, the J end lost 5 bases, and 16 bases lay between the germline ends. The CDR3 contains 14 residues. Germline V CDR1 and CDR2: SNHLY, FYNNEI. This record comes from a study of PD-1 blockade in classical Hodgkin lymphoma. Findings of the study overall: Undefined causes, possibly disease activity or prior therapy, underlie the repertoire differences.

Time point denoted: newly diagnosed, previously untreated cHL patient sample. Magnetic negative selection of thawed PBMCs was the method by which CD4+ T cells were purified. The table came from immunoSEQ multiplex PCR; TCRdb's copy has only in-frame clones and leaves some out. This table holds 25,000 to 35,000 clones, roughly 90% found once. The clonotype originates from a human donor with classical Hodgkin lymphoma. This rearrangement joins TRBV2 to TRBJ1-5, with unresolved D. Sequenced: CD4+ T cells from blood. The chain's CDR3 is CASSPTGLYQPQHF. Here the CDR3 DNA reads TGTGCCAGCTCTCCTACGGGTCTGTATCAGCCCCAGCATTTT.